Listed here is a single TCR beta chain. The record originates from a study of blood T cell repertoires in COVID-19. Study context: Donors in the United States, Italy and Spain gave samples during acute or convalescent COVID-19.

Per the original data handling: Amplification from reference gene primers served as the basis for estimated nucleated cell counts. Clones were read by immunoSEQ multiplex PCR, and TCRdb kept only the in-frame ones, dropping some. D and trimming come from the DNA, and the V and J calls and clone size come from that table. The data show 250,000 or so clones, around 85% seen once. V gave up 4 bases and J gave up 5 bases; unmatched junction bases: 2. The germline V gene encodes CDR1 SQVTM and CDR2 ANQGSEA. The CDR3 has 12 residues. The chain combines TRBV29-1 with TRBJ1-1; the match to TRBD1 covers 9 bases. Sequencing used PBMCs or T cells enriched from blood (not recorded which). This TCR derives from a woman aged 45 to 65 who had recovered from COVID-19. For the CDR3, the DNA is TGCAGCGTTGGACAGGGGGGGACTGAAGCTTTCTTT. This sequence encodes CSVGQGGTEAFF.